The rows below give T cell receptor beta chains drawn from one sample of a study of T cell responses to AZD1222 COVID-19 vaccine. Produced via immunoSEQ multiplex PCR; TCRdb's table is partial and in-frame only. The table lists about 87,000 clones, roughly 90% of them singletons. The sequenced sample was peripheral blood, obtained on day 0 of AZD1222 vaccination. The receptors here all came from an adult in good health. The CDR3 runs from the conserved cysteine through the conserved F or W. A D gene is named only where the DNA matches it firmly. Clone size is not always given. Where it is, it says once, few, many or a class for expanded clones.

cdr3_length: 17; clone_size: NA; j_call: TRBJ1-2; d_call: TRBD1; v_call: TRBV2; cdr3_nt: TGTGCCAGCATACCAGAAAAGGGACAGAATTTTGGCTATGGCTACACCTTC; cdr3_aa: CASIPEKGQNFGYGYTF
cdr3_length: 18; clone_size: NA; j_call: TRBJ1-1; d_call: TRBD1; v_call: TRBV14; cdr3_nt: TGTGCCAGCAGCCAGGATATCGGGACAGGGACCATGAACACTGAAGCTTTCTTT; cdr3_aa: CASSQDIGTGTMNTEAFF
cdr3_length: 16; clone_size: once; j_call: TRBJ1-4; d_call: TRBD1; v_call: TRBV7-8; cdr3_nt: TGTGCCAGCAGCCACCGACAGGGAGAAGTGAATGAAAAACTGTTTTTT; cdr3_aa: CASSHRQGEVNEKLFF
cdr3_length: 14; clone_size: few; j_call: TRBJ2-2; d_call: NA; v_call: TRBV7-2; cdr3_nt: TGTGCCAGCAGTTCGACTAGAAACACCGGGGAGCTGTTTTTT; cdr3_aa: CASSSTRNTGELFF
cdr3_length: 18; clone_size: NA; j_call: TRBJ1-6; d_call: NA; v_call: TRBV24-1; cdr3_nt: TGTGCCACCAAGGTTGGATCGGACAGAAAAAACTATAATTCACCCCTCCACTTT; cdr3_aa: CATKVGSDRKNYNSPLHF
cdr3_length: 17; clone_size: NA; j_call: TRBJ1-1; d_call: TRBD1; v_call: TRBV4-1; cdr3_nt: TGCGCCAGCAGCCAGATTACCCGGGACAGGGGGCGCGCTGAAGCTTTCTTT; cdr3_aa: CASSQITRDRGRAEAFF
cdr3_length: 11; clone_size: NA; j_call: TRBJ1-1; d_call: NA; v_call: TRBV13; cdr3_nt: TGTGCCAGCAGCGGGGGGGCGTACACTTTCTTT; cdr3_aa: CASSGGAYTFF
cdr3_length: 15; clone_size: NA; j_call: TRBJ1-2; d_call: TRBD1; v_call: TRBV5-1; cdr3_nt: TGCGCCAGCAGCTTGGCCGAGGGGACAGGGAGGAATTACACCTTC; cdr3_aa: CASSLAEGTGRNYTF
cdr3_length: 13; clone_size: NA; j_call: TRBJ2-5; d_call: NA; v_call: TRBV6-5; cdr3_nt: TGTGCCAGCAGTTACGACCATCAAGAGACCCAGTACTTC; cdr3_aa: CASSYDHQETQYF
cdr3_length: 13; clone_size: NA; j_call: TRBJ2-7; d_call: NA; v_call: TRBV28; cdr3_nt: TGTGCCAGCAGTCCGACCGACCTCTACGAGCAGTACTTC; cdr3_aa: CASSPTDLYEQYF
cdr3_length: 18; clone_size: NA; j_call: TRBJ1-5; d_call: NA; v_call: TRBV4-1; cdr3_nt: TGCGCCAGCAGCCAAGAAGGACGGGGATCGTTTGGCAATCAGCCCCAGCATTTT; cdr3_aa: CASSQEGRGSFGNQPQHF
cdr3_length: 14; clone_size: NA; j_call: TRBJ1-2; d_call: TRBD1; v_call: TRBV10-3; cdr3_nt: TGTGCCATCAGTTCTGGACAGGGCGACTATGGCTACACCTTC; cdr3_aa: CAISSGQGDYGYTF
cdr3_length: 14; clone_size: NA; j_call: TRBJ1-4; d_call: TRBD1; v_call: TRBV7-9; cdr3_nt: TGTGCCAGCAGCTTCTCACAGGGGGCTGAAAAACTGTTTTTT; cdr3_aa: CASSFSQGAEKLFF
cdr3_length: 13; clone_size: NA; j_call: TRBJ1-3; d_call: NA; v_call: TRBV10-3; cdr3_nt: TGTGCCATCAGTGACGGCTCTGGAAACACCATATATTTT; cdr3_aa: CAISDGSGNTIYF